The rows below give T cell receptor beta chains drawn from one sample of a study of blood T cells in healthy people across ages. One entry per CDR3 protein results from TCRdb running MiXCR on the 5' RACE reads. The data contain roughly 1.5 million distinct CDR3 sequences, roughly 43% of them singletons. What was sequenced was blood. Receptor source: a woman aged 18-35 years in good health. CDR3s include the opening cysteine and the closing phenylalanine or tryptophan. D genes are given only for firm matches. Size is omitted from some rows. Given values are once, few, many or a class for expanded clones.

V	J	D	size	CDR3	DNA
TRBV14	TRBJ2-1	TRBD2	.	CASSPRGAGDPYNEQFF	TGTGCCAGCAGCCCCCGTGGAGCGGGAGATCCCTACAATGAGCAGTTCTTC
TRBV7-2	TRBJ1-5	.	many	CASSPTGSNQPQHF	TGTGCCAGCAGCCCCACAGGGAGCAATCAGCCCCAGCATTTT
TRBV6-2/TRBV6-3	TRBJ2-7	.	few	CASSYTLATSYEQYF	TGTGCCAGCAGTTACACTCTAGCGACCTCCTACGAGCAGTACTTC
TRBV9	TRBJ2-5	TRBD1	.	CASSMGQGIETQYF	TGTGCCAGCAGCATGGGACAGGGGATTGAGACCCAGTACTTC
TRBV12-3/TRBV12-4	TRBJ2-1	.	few	CASIAEDSSYNEQFF	TGTGCCAGCATCGCGGAAGATAGCTCCTACAATGAGCAGTTCTTC
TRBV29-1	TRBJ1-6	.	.	CSVEDLGMNSPLHF	TGCAGCGTTGAAGATTTGGGCATGAATTCACCCCTCCACTTT
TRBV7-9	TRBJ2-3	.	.	CGASREADTQYF	TGTGGTGCGTCGCGCGAAGCAGATACGCAGTATTTT
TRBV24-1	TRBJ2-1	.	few	CATSGGGLMEQFF	TGTGCCACCAGTGGCGGAGGACTTATGGAGCAGTTCTTC
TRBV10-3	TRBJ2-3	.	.	CAISEVGEGTTDTQYF	TGTGCCATCAGTGAGGTTGGGGAAGGTACCACAGATACGCAGTATTTT
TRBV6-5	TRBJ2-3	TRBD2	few	CASSYVGAGGSHTDTQYF	TGTGCCAGCAGTTACGTGGGAGCGGGGGGCAGTCACACAGATACGCAGTATTTT
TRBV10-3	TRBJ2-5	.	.	CAISEPPKETQYF	TGTGCCATCAGTGAGCCCCCCAAAGAGACCCAGTACTTC
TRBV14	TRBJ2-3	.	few	CASSQAATSTDTQYF	TGTGCCAGCAGCCAAGCGGCAACTAGCACAGATACGCAGTATTTT
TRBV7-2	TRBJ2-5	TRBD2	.	CASSLYQGLAWGGQETQYF	TGTGCCAGCAGCTTATACCAGGGACTAGCATGGGGAGGTCAAGAGACCCAGTACTTC
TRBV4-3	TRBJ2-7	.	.	CANSQDRRGKLYEQYF	TGCGCCAACAGCCAAGATAGGAGAGGGAAGCTCTACGAGCAGTACTTC
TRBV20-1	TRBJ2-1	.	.	CSARAPRVTGRDEQFF	TGCAGTGCTAGAGCCCCTAGGGTGACCGGTAGGGATGAGCAGTTCTTC
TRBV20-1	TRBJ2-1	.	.	CSAKTSGTEQFF	TGCAGTGCCAAGACGTCCGGGACAGAGCAGTTCTTC
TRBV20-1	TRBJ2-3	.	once	CSARDAQGRDTQYF	TGCAGTGCTAGAGATGCCCAGGGACGGGATACGCAGTATTTT
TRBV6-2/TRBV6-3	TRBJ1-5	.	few	CASSGQTSNQPQHF	TGTGCCAGCAGTGGGCAGACCAGCAATCAGCCCCAGCATTTT
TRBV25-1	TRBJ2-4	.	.	CASSAEVNIQYF	TGTGCCAGCAGTGCTGAGGTAAACATTCAGTACTTC
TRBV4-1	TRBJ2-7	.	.	CASSQGKRSSSYEQYF	TGCGCCAGCAGCCAAGGTAAAAGGTCCTCCTCCTACGAGCAGTACTTC
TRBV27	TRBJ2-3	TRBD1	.	CASQTGFSTDTQYF	TGTGCCAGCCAGACAGGGTTCAGCACAGATACGCAGTATTTT
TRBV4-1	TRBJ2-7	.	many	CASSQESLLLRGARGKKASYEQYF	TGCGCCAGCAGCCAAGAGAGTCTCCTCCTAAGGGGTGCAAGAGGAAAAAAAGCGTCCTACGAGCAGTACTTC
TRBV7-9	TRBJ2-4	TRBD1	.	CAINRGWQEENIQYF	TGTGCCATCAACAGGGGCTGGCAGGAAGAAAACATTCAGTACTTC
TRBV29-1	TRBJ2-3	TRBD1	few	CSVTGGLTDTQYF	TGCAGCGTCACAGGGGGTCTCACAGATACGCAGTATTTT
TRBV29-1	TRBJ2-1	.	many	CSVGAQYNEQFF	TGCAGCGTTGGGGCCCAATACAATGAGCAGTTCTTC
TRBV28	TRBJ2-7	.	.	CASEGVTGEQYF	TGTGCCAGCGAAGGGGTAACGGGCGAGCAGTACTTC
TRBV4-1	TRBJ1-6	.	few	CASSQSPGTLNYNSPLHF	TGCGCCAGCAGCCAATCGCCGGGGACGTTGAACTATAATTCACCCCTCCACTTT
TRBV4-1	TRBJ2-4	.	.	CASSQGSWRDRTKNIQYF	TGCGCCAGCAGCCAAGGATCTTGGCGGGATCGAACCAAAAACATTCAGTACTTC
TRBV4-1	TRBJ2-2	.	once	CASSQINRGTGELFF	TGCGCCAGCAGCCAAATAAATAGAGGGACCGGGGAGCTGTTTTTT
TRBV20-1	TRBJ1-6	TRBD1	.	CSAVDRSSYNSPLHF	TGCAGTGCAGTGGACAGGAGCTCCTATAATTCACCCCTCCACTTT
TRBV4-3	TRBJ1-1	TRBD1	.	CASSADRGRNTEAFF	TGCGCCAGCAGCGCCGACAGGGGTCGGAACACTGAAGCTTTCTTT
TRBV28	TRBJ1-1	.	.	CASRGLWMNTEAFF	TGTGCCAGCAGGGGGCTATGGATGAACACTGAGGCTTTCTTT
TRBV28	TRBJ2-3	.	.	CASSLILGDTQYF	TGTGCCAGCAGTCTAATCTTGGGAGATACGCAGTATTTT
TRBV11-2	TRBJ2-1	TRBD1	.	CASLLRDRANNEQFF	TGTGCCAGCTTACTCCGGGACAGGGCTAACAATGAGCAGTTCTTC
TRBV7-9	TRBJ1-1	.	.	CASSLVVVLNTEAFF	TGTGCCAGCAGCTTAGTTGTAGTCCTGAACACTGAAGCTTTCTTT
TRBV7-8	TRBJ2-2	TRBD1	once	CASSLEGQGMTGELFF	TGTGCCAGCAGCTTAGAGGGACAGGGGATGACCGGGGAGCTGTTTTTT
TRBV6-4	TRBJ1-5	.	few	CASRRKHQPQHF	TGTGCCAGCAGGAGGAAACATCAGCCCCAGCATTTT
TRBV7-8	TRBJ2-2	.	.	CASSIPRVVTGELFF	TGTGCCAGCAGCATTCCCAGGGTGGTTACCGGGGAGCTGTTTTTT